The 20 T cell receptor beta chains presented below share a single source sample, sequenced in a study of blood T cell repertoires in COVID-19. This table comes from immunoSEQ multiplex PCR, and its TCRdb copy is limited to in-frame clones, with some not included. The sample records roughly 180,000 clones, about 80% being singletons. Material for sequencing was peripheral blood. The receptors stem from a woman aged 45 to 65 with active or convalescent COVID-19.

The CDR3 protein is CASSRGLAGEQETQYF. The CDR3 DNA reads TGTGCCAGCAGCCGGGGACTAGCGGGGGAACAAGAGACCCAGTACTTC. The genes are TRBV11-2 and TRBJ2-5; 14 positions agree with TRBD2. From germline, CDR1 is SGHAT and CDR2 FQNNGV. There are 16 residues in the CDR3. The trim removed 5 bases at V and 2 bases at J, leaving 4 bases unmatched.

The rearrangement uses TRBV7-3 and TRBJ2-2, with 8 positions matching TRBD1. J lost 4 bases, V lost 3 bases, and 4 bases had no gene match. The V gene's germline CDR1 is SGHTA and CDR2 FQGTGA. The CDR3 is 15 amino acids. The CDR3 bases are TGTGCCAGCAGCTTGTACGGACAGGGCACCGGGGAGCTGTTTTTT. It codes for CASSLYGQGTGELFF.

This clone was seen a handful of times. The chain is built from TRBV19 and TRBJ1-3; 7 bases line up with TRBD1. The CDR3 is 15 residues long. V shed 3 bases and J 0 bases; nucleotides not matched to a gene: 2. In germline, CDR1 is LNHDA, CDR2 SQIVND (reference sequence). DNA of the CDR3: TGTGCCAGTAGTATCTACAGGGGCTCTGGAAACACCATATATTTT. Its translation: CASSIYRGSGNTIYF.

This chain uses TRBV6-2 or TRBV6-3 with TRBJ1-2; 7 nucleotides match TRBD1. This CDR3 has 15 amino acids. V lost 2 bases, J lost 5 bases, and 8 bases stayed unmatched. Looked up from germline, CDR1 is MNHEY and CDR2 is SVGEGT. The CDR3 spells CASSYRSTGLYGYTF. The CDR3 bases are TGTGCCAGCAGTTACCGATCGACAGGGTTATATGGCTACACCTTC.

J is TRBJ1-3 and V is TRBV9; possibly TRBD1 for D (6 bases). CDR1 is SGDLS and CDR2 is YYNGEE in the germline V gene. V was shortened by 4 bases and J by 2 bases, with 19 bases between the two germline ends. The CDR3 loop spans 17 amino acids. The CDR3 reads CASSSQSRGGAGNTIYF. The DNA for the CDR3 is TGTGCCAGCAGCTCCCAATCCAGGGGAGGGGCTGGAAACACCATATATTTT.

The genes are TRBV29-1 and TRBJ1-1, with D possibly being TRBD1 (6 bases). This CDR3 has 12 residues. Trimming left V 6 bases short and J 5 bases short, with 13 bases between. The germline V gene has CDR1 SQVTM and CDR2 ANQGSEA. The CDR3 region has the DNA TGCAGCGTCTGCCCTACAGGGACTGAAGCTTTCTTT. It codes for CSVCPTGTEAFF.

The chain carries TRBV27 and TRBJ1-2; D unclear. Trimming took 3 bases from V and 8 from J, leaving 13 bases between them. The CDR3 contains 13 residues. CDR1 is MNHEY and CDR2 is SMNVEV in the germline V gene (reference sequence). This chain's CDR3 is CASSLQGSKGYTF. The CDR3 DNA follows: TGTGCCAGCAGTTTGCAAGGGAGTAAGGGCTACACCTTC.

CDR3 coding DNA: TGTGCCAGCAGCTCATCCACAGGTCCCCTCCACTTT. As protein: CASSSSTGPLHF. This chain uses TRBV7-6 with TRBJ1-6, with a possible D match to TRBD1 (5 bases). Germline lookup yields CDR1 SGHVS and CDR2 FNYEAQ. The CDR3 totals 12 residues. The V end was cut by 4 bases, the J end by 13 bases, with 11 bases between.

This clone was detected once. The CDR3 loop reads CASSQEEGEGDYEQYF. The CDR3 bases are TGTGCCAGCAGCCAAGAGGAAGGGGAGGGAGACTACGAGCAGTACTTC. The J gene is TRBJ2-7, the V gene TRBV4-2; 7 bases are a match to TRBD2. The CDR3 is 16 residues long. Germline V gene data show CDR1 as LGHNA and CDR2 as YNFKEQ. With V trimmed by 0 bases and J by 3 bases, 8 bases remained unmatched.

In its sample, this clone was seen once. The rearrangement links TRBV7-8 to TRBJ1-1, with D unresolved. Germline V CDR1 and CDR2: SGHVS, FQNEAQ. This CDR3 region has 13 residues. Trimming left V 1 base short and J 8 bases short, with 11 bases between. The CDR3 bases are TGTGCCAGCAGCTTAGGTATATGGCAGGAAGCTTTCTTT. Translation: CASSLGIWQEAFF.

The chain links TRBV11-2 to TRBJ2-5; TRBD1 matches at 9 bases. V lost 0 bases to trimming and J lost 5 bases; unmatched junction nucleotides: 7. CDR3 length equals 16 residues. Germline CDR1 reads SGHAT; CDR2 reads FQNNGV. The CDR3 region has the DNA TGTGCCAGCAGCTTAGATCCGGGACAGGGCATGGAGACCCAGTACTTC. This gives the protein CASSLDPGQGMETQYF.

The V call is TRBV9, the J call TRBJ2-3; D is perhaps TRBD2 (6 bases). Germline values: CDR1 SGDLS, CDR2 YYNGEE. This CDR3 spans 18 amino acids. Deletions cut 3 bases from V and 0 bases from J, with 20 bases between. The CDR3 sequence: CASSAGLQPLSSTDTQYF. The CDR3 region has the DNA TGTGCCAGCAGCGCGGGACTCCAGCCCCTTTCTAGCACAGATACGCAGTATTTT.

This chain links TRBV30 with TRBJ2-7; possibly TRBD1 for D (6 bases). This CDR3 has 12 residues. Looked up from germline, CDR1 is GTSNPN and CDR2 is SVGIG (reference sequence). V dropped 4 bases and J dropped 0 bases, with 7 bases sitting between them. CDR3 amino acids: CAWTTGSYEQYF. DNA of the CDR3: TGTGCCTGGACGACAGGCTCCTACGAGCAGTACTTC.

In DNA, the CDR3 is TGTGCCACCAGCAGAGTGGGCAGGGGTTATGGCTACACCTTC. It encodes CATSRVGRGYGYTF. The gene calls are TRBV15 and TRBJ1-2; tentatively, D is TRBD1 (6 bases). Germline V CDR1 and CDR2: LNHNV, YYDKDF (reference sequence). Trimming pared 1 base from V and 5 bases from J, leaving 11 bases between. The CDR3 contains 14 residues.

The chain links TRBV9 to TRBJ2-7; D not resolved. The CDR3 totals 14 residues. Germline loops: CDR1 SGDLS, CDR2 YYNGEE. V shed 4 bases and J shed 0 bases, with 11 bases lying between them. In DNA, the CDR3 is TGTGCCAGCAGCAAAGCCTCGTTCTCCTACGAGCAGTACTTC. This encodes CASSKASFSYEQYF.

Concerning this clone: At one end the junction does not follow the germline gene, possibly because of a read error. The chain recombines TRBV13 with TRBJ2-5; the match to TRBD2 covers 7 bases. Germline V lookup: CDR1 PRHDT, CDR2 FYEKMQ (reference sequence). The CDR3 has 14 amino acids. CDR3 nucleotide sequence: TGTGCCACCAGCAGGGCTAGCGGAGAAGAGACCCAGTACTTC. It codes for CATSRASGEETQYF.

The chain joins TRBV5-1 to TRBJ2-3; no clear D. Trimming removed 0 bases at V and 6 bases at J, with 11 bases between. CDR1 and CDR2 (germline): SGHRS, YFSETQ. The CDR3 runs to 14 residues. The CDR3: CASSLGAQMDTQYF. CDR3 bases: TGCGCCAGCAGCTTGGGGGCCCAAATGGATACGCAGTATTTT.

This chain links TRBV6-2 or TRBV6-3 with TRBJ1-5, with 8 bases fitting TRBD1. The CDR3 totals 16 residues. The V segment lost 5 bases and the J segment 6 bases; nucleotides outside the gene matches: 12. Looked up from germline, CDR1 is MNHEY and CDR2 is SVGEGT. The CDR3: CASSGIGQGNGQPQHF. The CDR3, as DNA: TGTGCCAGCAGTGGAATCGGACAGGGAAATGGTCAGCCCCAGCATTTT.

The CDR3 loop is CASSPRSGELFF. CDR3 sequence (DNA): TGTGCCAGCAGTCCCCGTAGCGGGGAGCTGTTTTTT. This rearrangement joins TRBV12-3 or TRBV12-4 to TRBJ2-2; D is undetermined. V was clipped by 5 bases and J by 7 bases, with 8 bases between them. This CDR3 is built from 12 residues.

The chain combines TRBV9 with TRBJ1-4, with 7 positions matching TRBD1. Germline V gives CDR1 SGDLS, CDR2 YYNGEE. The CDR3 sequence is 15 residues long. V gave up 3 bases and J gave up 3 bases; unmatched junction bases: 5. The CDR3 DNA is TGTGCCAGCAGCGCCCGGGACAGCTCTAATGAAAAACTGTTTTTT. Residues: CASSARDSSNEKLFF.